This TCR beta chain was sequenced during a study of Tregs in tolerant kidney transplant recipients. In regard to this clone: Other nucleotide sequences from this sample produce the same CDR3.

Trimming took 5 bases from V and 7 from J, leaving 15 bases between them. The CDR3 length is 15 residues. CDR1 is MNHEY, CDR2 SMNVEV, per germline (reference sequence). The method was immunoSEQ multiplex PCR; TCRdb's version includes in-frame clones alone and lacks a portion of them. The profile covers fewer than 100,000 clones, with more than 85% appearing a single time and approximately 0.48% taken by the ten largest. The sample in question was CD4+ T cells from blood, obtained before the transplant. V and J are TRBV27 and TRBJ1-6; D might be TRBD1 (5 bases). The TCR was taken from a human donor who received a combined kidney and bone marrow transplant. CDR3 nucleotides: TGTGCCAGCAGTATACGCAGGGTACCAAATTCACCCCTCCACTTT. It encodes CASSIRRVPNSPLHF.